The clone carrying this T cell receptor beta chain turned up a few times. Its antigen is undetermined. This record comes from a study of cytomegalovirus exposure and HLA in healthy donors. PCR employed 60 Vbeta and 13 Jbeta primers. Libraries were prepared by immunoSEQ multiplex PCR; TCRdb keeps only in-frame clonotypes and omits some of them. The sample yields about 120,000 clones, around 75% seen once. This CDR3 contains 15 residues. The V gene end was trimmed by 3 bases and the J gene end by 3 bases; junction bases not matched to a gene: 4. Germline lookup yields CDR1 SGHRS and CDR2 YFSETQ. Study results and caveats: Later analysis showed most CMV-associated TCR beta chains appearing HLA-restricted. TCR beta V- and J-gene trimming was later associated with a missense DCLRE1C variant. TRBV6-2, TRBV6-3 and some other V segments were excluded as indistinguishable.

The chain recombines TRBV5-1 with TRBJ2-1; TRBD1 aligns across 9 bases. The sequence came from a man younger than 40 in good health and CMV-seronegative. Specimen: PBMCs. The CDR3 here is CASSSTGGVYNEQFF. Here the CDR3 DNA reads TGCGCCAGCAGCTCCACAGGGGGCGTCTACAATGAGCAGTTCTTC. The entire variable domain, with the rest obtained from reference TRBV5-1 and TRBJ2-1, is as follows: KAGVTQTPRYLIKTRGQQVTLSCSPISGHRSVSWYQQTPGQGLQFLFEYFSETQRNKGNFPGRFSGRQFSNSRSEMNVSTLELGDSALYLCASSSTGGVYNEQFFGPGTRLTVL.